These 31 T cell receptor beta chains were all obtained from the same sample, sequenced in a study of T cell responses to AZD1222 COVID-19 vaccine. TCRdb's table, derived via immunoSEQ multiplex PCR, lists solely in-frame clones and lacks some. The data hold about 89,000 clones, with around nine tenths observed a single time. This material consisted of peripheral blood, taken 28 days after the second AZD1222 dose. These receptors originate from an adult who received the AZD1222 COVID-19 vaccine.

The chain is built from TRBV28 and TRBJ2-7; D is undetermined. Germline V CDR1 and CDR2: MDHEN, SYDVKM. Trimming took off 1 base at V and 7 bases at J, with 8 bases between the two ends. The CDR3 covers 12 residues. The CDR3 spells CASSLLTAEQYF. CDR3 nucleotides: TGTGCCAGCAGTTTATTGACGGCAGAGCAGTACTTC.

This clone was seen a few times. The genes are TRBV4-1 and TRBJ2-1; TRBD2 matches at 11 bases. This CDR3 has 14 residues. CDR1 and CDR2 (germline): MGHRA, YSYEKL. With V trimmed by 7 bases and J by 7 bases, 6 bases remained unmatched. Here the CDR3 reads CASNPSGRWNEQFF. The CDR3 DNA is TGCGCCAGCAACCCTAGCGGGAGGTGGAATGAGCAGTTCTTC.

This clone came up once. This rearrangement joins TRBV11-1 to TRBJ1-2, with D unclear. Trimming cost V 3 bases and J 4 bases, with 9 bases left between them. CDR1 is SGHAT, CDR2 FQDESV, per germline (reference sequence). The CDR3 sequence is 13 residues long. The CDR3 loop is CASSFSLFYGYTF. In DNA, the CDR3 is TGTGCCAGCAGCTTTAGCCTATTCTATGGCTACACCTTC.

The rearrangement joins TRBV14 to TRBJ1-1; D call uncertain. With 0 bases removed from V and 6 bases from J, the gap between germline ends came to 14 bases. In germline, CDR1 is SGHDN, CDR2 FVKESK. The CDR3 length is 15 residues. In DNA form, the CDR3 reads TGTGCCAGCAGCCAAGATACCGGAAATTGGGCTGAAGCTTTCTTT. It encodes CASSQDTGNWAEAFF.

This clone was observed once. The chain couples TRBV3-1 (or the pseudogene TRBV3-2) to TRBJ2-7; D ambiguous. Germline V CDR1 and CDR2: LGHDT, YNNKEL (reference sequence). The CDR3 is made up of 14 amino acids. V was shortened by 4 bases and J by 0 bases, with 10 bases between the two germline ends. The CDR3 here is CASSPQVASYEQYF. For the CDR3, the DNA is TGTGCCAGCAGCCCCCAAGTAGCCTCCTACGAGCAGTACTTC.

The V gene is TRBV18, the J gene TRBJ1-5, with a weak D call TRBD1 (5 bases). The V end lost 1 base, the J end lost 0 bases, and 7 bases lay between the germline ends. This CDR3 spans 15 amino acids. Germline CDR1 is KGHSH and CDR2 is LQKENI. The DNA for the CDR3 is TGTGCCAGCTCACCACAGGGGAATAGCAATCAGCCCCAGCATTTT. Encoded protein: CASSPQGNSNQPQHF. Using reference TRBV18 and TRBJ1-5 for the parts outside the CDR3, the full variable domain is NAGVMQNPRHLVRRRGQEARLRCSPMKGHSHVYWYRQLPEEGLKFMVYLQKENIIDESGMPKERFSAEFPKEGPSILRIQQVVRGDSAAYFCASSPQGNSNQPQHFGDGTRLSIL.

This rearrangement joins TRBV4-2 to TRBJ2-5; tentative D call: TRBD1 (6 bases). The germline gives CDR1 LGHNA, CDR2 YNFKEQ. Trimming removed 1 base from V and 4 bases from J, with 7 bases in between. The length of the CDR3 is 13 residues. CDR3 loop: CASSQAGVETQYF. CDR3 coding DNA: TGTGCCAGCAGCCAAGCAGGGGTAGAGACCCAGTACTTC.

The chain employs TRBV4-1 and TRBJ2-1, with TRBD2 matching over 12 bases. Per the germline V gene, CDR1 is MGHRA and CDR2 is YSYEKL. V shed 7 bases, J shed 4 bases, and the junction held 2 bases outside the gene matches. The CDR3 extends over 14 amino acids. The chain's CDR3 is CASTGTSGYNEQFF. CDR3 nucleotides: TGCGCCAGCACCGGGACTAGCGGGTACAATGAGCAGTTCTTC.

V usage is TRBV2 and J usage is TRBJ2-6, with 7 bases that match TRBD1. The V segment lost 6 bases and the J segment 4 bases; nucleotides outside the gene matches: 9. CDR1 and CDR2 (germline): SNHLY, FYNNEI. This CDR3 has 16 residues. The CDR3 DNA follows: TGTGCCAGCAGGAGAACAACAGGGGTCGGGGCCAACGTCCTGACTTTC. Amino acids: CASRRTTGVGANVLTF.

CDR3 sequence (DNA): TGTGCCAGCAGCCAAGAGAGCATGACTAGCGGGAGAGGGGTGGAGACCCAGTACTTC. Amino acid sequence: CASSQESMTSGRGVETQYF. The gene calls are TRBV3-1 (or the pseudogene TRBV3-2) and TRBJ2-5, with 12 bases lining up with TRBD2. Germline CDR1 is LGHDT and CDR2 is YNNKEL (reference sequence). The CDR3 has 19 amino acids. V was pared by 0 bases and J by 5 bases, with 13 bases of the junction left unmatched.

V and J are TRBV18 and TRBJ2-1; D is possibly TRBD2 (6 bases). The CDR3 is made up of 15 amino acids. Germline V gives CDR1 KGHSH, CDR2 LQKENI. V was clipped by 2 bases and J by 9 bases, with 17 bases between them. The DNA for the CDR3 is TGTGCCAGCTCACCAGAGCGCCTGGACTACGGTGAGCAGTTCTTC. This sequence encodes CASSPERLDYGEQFF. The variable domain in full, completed from reference TRBV18 and TRBJ2-1, reads NAGVMQNPRHLVRRRGQEARLRCSPMKGHSHVYWYRQLPEEGLKFMVYLQKENIIDESGMPKERFSAEFPKEGPSILRIQQVVRGDSAAYFCASSPERLDYGEQFFGPGTRLTVL.

In DNA form, the CDR3 reads TGTGCCACCGACAGGGGAGTCATCCGTGAAGCTTTCTTT. Protein sequence: CATDRGVIREAFF. The chain recombines TRBV19 with TRBJ1-1; 8 bases are shared with TRBD1. CDR3 size: 13 residues. CDR1 and CDR2 from the germline V gene are LNHDA and SQIVND (reference sequence). V shed 10 bases, J shed 7 bases, and the junction held 11 bases outside the gene matches.

This rearrangement joins TRBV6-4 to TRBJ2-2, with 8 bases aligning to TRBD2. The V gene end was trimmed by 1 base and the J gene end by 5 bases; junction bases not matched to a gene: 6. The V gene's germline CDR1 is MRHNA and CDR2 SNTAGT. This CDR3 is built from 16 residues. CDR3 in amino acids: CASSDWSGGRTGELFF. Written as DNA, the CDR3 is TGTGCCAGCAGTGACTGGAGCGGGGGTCGTACCGGGGAGCTGTTTTTT.

This chain connects TRBV7-9 to TRBJ2-7; 10 bases match TRBD1. With 5 bases clipped from V and 3 bases from J, the junction kept 7 bases outside the gene matches. Per the germline V gene, CDR1 is SEHNR and CDR2 is FQNEAQ (reference sequence). This CDR3 region has 15 residues. Here the CDR3 reads CASSPLRDRGYEQYF. CDR3 bases: TGTGCCAGCAGCCCCCTCCGGGACAGGGGCTACGAGCAGTACTTC.

This chain uses TRBV2 with TRBJ1-4; 8 bases are a match to TRBD1. The CDR3 loop spans 16 amino acids. Germline V gene lookup returns CDR1 SNHLY and CDR2 FYNNEI. Germline trimming cut 10 bases from V and 4 bases from J; bases unmatched to any gene: 14. The CDR3 region is CATKQSGTGLNEKLFF. CDR3 sequence (DNA): TGTGCCACGAAACAATCCGGGACAGGTCTTAATGAAAAACTGTTTTTT.

This clone has a handful of counts. This chain connects TRBV4-1 to TRBJ2-7, with 7 bases identical to TRBD1. There are 15 residues in the CDR3. Germline V gene sequence: CDR1 MGHRA, CDR2 YSYEKL. The V gene end was trimmed by 0 bases and the J gene end by 2 bases; junction bases not matched to a gene: 4. CDR3 DNA sequence: TGCGCCAGCAGCCAAGAGACAGGGTGGGCCTACGAGCAGTACTTC. Protein product: CASSQETGWAYEQYF.

The chain links TRBV5-4 to TRBJ1-1; 8 positions agree with TRBD1. CDR1 SGHNT and CDR2 YYREEE come from the germline V gene (reference sequence). Germline trimming cut 6 bases from V and 0 bases from J; bases unmatched to any gene: 7. The CDR3 spans 15 residues. The CDR3 sequence: CASTLTGVMNTEAFF. Written as DNA, the CDR3 is TGTGCCAGCACCCTGACAGGGGTCATGAACACTGAAGCTTTCTTT.

The chain carries TRBV15 and TRBJ1-5; D gene ambiguous. The CDR3 sequence is 17 residues long. The V and J ends lost 1 base and 4 bases respectively, with 17 bases between them. CDR1 and CDR2 from the germline V gene are LNHNV and YYDKDF (reference sequence). The CDR3 coding sequence is TGTGCCACCAGCAGAGGAGATGGCCCAGGCAGGAATCAGCCCCAGCATTTT. The encoded protein is CATSRGDGPGRNQPQHF.

The chain employs TRBV5-1 and TRBJ1-2; 9 bases fit TRBD1. Germline-derived CDR1 and CDR2 are SGHRS and YFSETQ. The CDR3 is made up of 14 amino acids. V was pared by 2 bases and J by 8 bases, with 7 bases of the junction left unmatched. The CDR3 spells CASSLEQGAYGYTF. The CDR3 DNA follows: TGCGCCAGCAGCTTAGAACAGGGGGCGTACGGCTACACCTTC.

The chain recombines TRBV4-1 with TRBJ2-2; unclear D gene. In germline, CDR1 is MGHRA, CDR2 YSYEKL. The length of the CDR3 is 16 residues. V was pared by 4 bases and J by 6 bases, with 18 bases between. CDR3: CASSRNPDRSAGELFF. CDR3 nucleotide sequence: TGCGCCAGCAGCCGAAATCCGGACCGGTCGGCCGGGGAGCTGTTTTTT.

This clone was observed a single time. This sequence joins TRBV7-9 and TRBJ2-5; unclear D gene. V lost 4 bases and J 5 bases, leaving 20 bases between the germline ends. This CDR3 has 16 amino acids. Germline-derived CDR1 and CDR2 are SEHNR and FQNEAQ (reference sequence). CDR3 bases: TGTGCCAGCAGCTCCCCCCCGGGCCTTAGTTGGGAGACCCAGTACTTC. Translation gives CASSSPPGLSWETQYF.

V gene TRBV18 combines with J gene TRBJ1-5; 7 nucleotides align to TRBD1. Trimming cost V 5 bases and J 2 bases; bases outside gene matches: 6. The CDR3 is made up of 15 amino acids. Germline CDR1 reads KGHSH; CDR2 reads LQKENI. The CDR3 region is CASSGRGHGNQPQHF. The CDR3 bases are TGTGCCAGCTCAGGAAGGGGGCACGGCAATCAGCCCCAGCATTTT.

The CDR3 region has the DNA TGTGCCTGGAGGTTCGGGCCAAGGGGGGAAAAACTGTTTTTT. Protein product: CAWRFGPRGEKLFF. V is TRBV30 and J is TRBJ1-4, with D possibly being TRBD1 (6 bases). V lost 3 bases to trimming and J lost 8 bases, with 16 bases between them. The CDR3 extends over 14 amino acids. Germline V gives CDR1 GTSNPN, CDR2 SVGIG (reference sequence).

The sample holds one count of this clone. The J gene is TRBJ1-6, the V gene TRBV5-1, with D possibly matching TRBD1 (6 bases). Germline V lookup: CDR1 SGHRS, CDR2 YFSETQ. The CDR3 is made up of 15 amino acids. V shed 0 bases and J shed 5 bases, with 9 bases lying between them. CDR3 loop: CASSLDREDNSPLHF. Here the CDR3 DNA reads TGCGCCAGCAGCTTGGACAGGGAGGATAATTCACCCCTCCACTTT. Supplemented by reference TRBV5-1 and TRBJ1-6, the full variable domain reads KAGVTQTPRYLIKTRGQQVTLSCSPISGHRSVSWYQQTPGQGLQFLFEYFSETQRNKGNFPGRFSGRQFSNSRSEMNVSTLELGDSALYLCASSLDREDNSPLHFGNGTRLTVT.

The chain recombines TRBV7-2 with TRBJ1-5; a possible D gene is TRBD1 (5 bases). The V and J ends lost 4 bases and 6 bases respectively, with 19 bases between them. The CDR3 is 16 amino acids. CDR1 and CDR2 from the germline V gene are SGHTA and FQGNSA. The CDR3 loop is CASSSQGVGGSQPQHF. CDR3 coding DNA: TGTGCCAGCAGCTCCCAGGGTGTGGGGGGTAGTCAGCCCCAGCATTTT.

The rearrangement joins TRBV29-1 to TRBJ2-2; tentatively, D is TRBD1 or TRBD2 (5 bases each). This CDR3 has 15 residues. V was cut by 6 bases and J by 5 bases, with 19 bases left in between. Germline-derived CDR1 and CDR2 are SQVTM and ANQGSEA. In DNA, the CDR3 is TGCAGCGTCGACTCGGGGCTAGGAGGTACCGGGGAGCTGTTTTTT. Encoded protein: CSVDSGLGGTGELFF.

The chain joins TRBV2 to TRBJ1-3; maybe TRBD1 (6 bases). The CDR3 extends over 14 amino acids. Trimming took 6 bases from V and 0 from J, leaving 9 bases between them. Germline V gene data show CDR1 as SNHLY and CDR2 as FYNNEI. The CDR3 loop reads CASRGGNSGNTIYF. In DNA, the CDR3 is TGTGCCAGCAGAGGGGGGAACTCTGGAAACACCATATATTTT.

V is TRBV28 and J is TRBJ2-7; no firm D call. This CDR3 spans 11 amino acids. Trimming pared 5 bases from V and 6 bases from J, leaving 8 bases between. Germline lookup yields CDR1 MDHEN and CDR2 SYDVKM. The CDR3 reads CASSENREQYF. In nucleotides, the CDR3 is TGTGCCAGCAGTGAGAACCGCGAGCAGTACTTC. Based on the CDR3 plus reference TRBV28 and TRBJ2-7, the full variable domain is DVKVTQSSRYLVKRTGEKVFLECVQDMDHENMFWYRQDPGLGLRLIYFSYDVKMKEKGDIPEGYSVSREKKERFSLILESASTNQTSMYLCASSENREQYFGPGTRLTVT.

V and J are TRBV15 and TRBJ2-2, with D uncertain. The CDR3 covers 14 residues. Germline CDR1 LNHNV, CDR2 YYDKDF (reference sequence). V dropped 0 bases and J dropped 5 bases, with 7 bases sitting between them. This CDR3 reads CATSRDLVTGELFF. The CDR3 region has the DNA TGTGCCACCAGCAGAGATTTAGTTACCGGGGAGCTGTTTTTT.

The rearrangement links TRBV11-3 to TRBJ2-3; the D gene is possibly TRBD1 (6 bases). The V end was cut by 5 bases, the J end by 2 bases, with 17 bases between. CDR3 size: 16 residues. CDR1 SGHNT and CDR2 YENEEA come from the germline V gene. The CDR3: CASSPPSGQNTDTQYF. The CDR3, as DNA: TGTGCCAGCAGCCCCCCGTCTGGACAGAACACAGATACGCAGTATTTT.

J is TRBJ1-3 and V is TRBV6-6; unclear D gene. Trimming stripped 2 bases from V and 1 base from J, with 3 bases between. Germline CDR1 and CDR2: MNHNY and SVGAGI (reference sequence). The CDR3 runs to 13 residues. CDR3 in amino acids: CASSYGSGNTIYF. CDR3 coding DNA: TGTGCCAGCAGTTACGGGTCTGGAAACACCATATATTTT.